A single sample is the source of the 32 T cell receptor beta chains below, sequenced in a study of monozygotic twins with inflammatory bowel disease. From its re-call of the 5' RACE reads, TCRdb lists each CDR3 protein once, without DNA. The table lists fewer than 400,000 distinct CDR3 sequences. Sequences were obtained from blood. Receptor source: a human donor with ulcerative colitis or Crohn's disease, or a healthy co-twin of an affected twin (not recorded which).

V usage is TRBV27 and J usage is TRBJ2-7; TCRdb designates TRBD1, a call that cannot be tested without DNA. The CDR3 has 12 residues. Germline V lookup: CDR1 MNHEY, CDR2 SMNVEV (reference sequence). This CDR3 reads CASSFRGNEQYF.

The chain recombines TRBV28 with TRBJ2-2; TCRdb selects TRBD1, and the lack of DNA leaves this call unchecked. Looked up from germline, CDR1 is MDHEN and CDR2 is SYDVKM. This CDR3 is built from 16 residues. The CDR3 protein is CASSFWGQGKAGELFF.

The chain uses TRBV5-6 and TRBJ2-3. This CDR3 region has 13 residues. Germline-derived CDR1 and CDR2 are SGHDT and YYEEEE. CDR3 protein: CASSLDSIDTQYF.

J is TRBJ1-1 and V is TRBV3-1. The V gene's germline CDR1 is LGHDT and CDR2 YNNKEL (reference sequence). The CDR3 sequence is 16 residues long. The CDR3 region is CASSRATGLKNTEAFF.

The chain recombines TRBV7-2 with TRBJ2-3; lacking DNA, the TRBD2 call made by TCRdb goes unchecked. CDR3 length equals 14 residues. Germline lookup yields CDR1 SGHTA and CDR2 FQGNSA. CDR3 sequence reads: CASSSSGRAFTQYF.

The genes are TRBV5-1 and TRBJ2-7; there is no DNA to check the TCRdb D call of TRBD1. Per germline, CDR1 SGHRS and CDR2 YFSETQ. This CDR3 has 15 amino acids. CDR3: CASSLRDGSLYEQYF. The variable domain in full, with the rest retrieved from reference TRBV5-1 and TRBJ2-7, is KAGVTQTPRYLIKTRGQQVTLSCSPISGHRSVSWYQQTPGQGLQFLFEYFSETQRNKGNFPGRFSGRQFSNSRSEMNVSTLELGDSALYLCASSLRDGSLYEQYFGPGTRLTVT.

The rearrangement joins TRBV15 to TRBJ2-5; TCRdb gives TRBD2 as the D gene, but with no DNA this cannot be confirmed. Germline V gene sequence: CDR1 LNHNV, CDR2 YYDKDF (reference sequence). The CDR3 covers 17 residues. The CDR3 spells CATSGIILAGGQETQYF.

The chain joins TRBV18 to TRBJ2-7; TCRdb selects TRBD2, and the lack of DNA leaves this call unchecked. CDR3 size: 17 residues. Per the germline V gene, CDR1 is KGHSH and CDR2 is LQKENI. This CDR3 is CASSSGLAGVSSYEQYF. The full variable domain, in which reference TRBV18 and TRBJ2-7 provide the parts outside the CDR3, is NAGVMQNPRHLVRRRGQEARLRCSPMKGHSHVYWYRQLPEEGLKFMVYLQKENIIDESGMPKERFSAEFPKEGPSILRIQQVVRGDSAAYFCASSSGLAGVSSYEQYFGPGTRLTVT.

The rearrangement joins TRBV18 to TRBJ2-1. CDR3 length: 14 residues. The germline V gene has CDR1 KGHSH and CDR2 LQKENI. The CDR3 reads CASSPPGGVDEQFF.

The rearrangement uses TRBV7-2 and TRBJ2-7. The CDR3 loop spans 14 amino acids. Germline values: CDR1 SGHTA, CDR2 FQGNSA. CDR3 sequence reads: CASSQRQGSEEQYF. The full variable domain, in which reference TRBV7-2 and TRBJ2-7 provide the parts outside the CDR3, is GAGVSQSPSNKVTEKGKDVELRCDPISGHTALYWYRQSLGQGLEFLIYFQGNSAPDKSGLPSDRFSAERTGGSVSTLTIQRTQQEDSAVYLCASSQRQGSEEQYFGPGTRLTVT.

The rearrangement joins TRBV4-3 to TRBJ2-7; no DNA is available, so the TRBD1 call from TCRdb remains unchecked. The CDR3 spans 16 residues. Looked up from germline, CDR1 is LGHNA and CDR2 is YSLEER. CDR3 loop: CASSQVFRDSVYEQYF.

The chain combines TRBV7-2 with TRBJ1-2. The CDR3 has 11 residues. CDR1 and CDR2 (germline): SGHTA, FQGNSA. The chain's CDR3 is CASSPDYGYTF.

V usage is TRBV7-6 and J usage is TRBJ2-5; TCRdb names TRBD2, which stays unverified in the absence of DNA. Germline assignment: CDR1 SGHVS and CDR2 FNYEAQ. The CDR3 is 17 residues long. The CDR3 region is CASSLLGPSGSGETQYF. Full variable domain (rest looked up from reference TRBV7-6 and TRBJ2-5): GAGVSQSPRYKVTKRGQDVALRCDPISGHVSLYWYRQALGQGPEFLTYFNYEAQQDKSGLPNDRFSAERPEGSISTLTIQRTEQRDSAMYRCASSLLGPSGSGETQYFGPGTRLLVL.

This chain uses TRBV29-1 with TRBJ2-2. Per germline, CDR1 SQVTM and CDR2 ANQGSEA. This CDR3 has 13 amino acids. The chain's CDR3 is CSVEDRLTGELFF.

The V call is TRBV20-1, the J call TRBJ1-3. Germline V gene lookup returns CDR1 DFQATT and CDR2 SNEGSKA (reference sequence). The length of the CDR3 is 13 residues. The CDR3: CSAGVSSGNTIYF.

The rearrangement links TRBV4-3 to TRBJ2-4; there is no DNA to check the TCRdb D call of TRBD1. CDR3 length equals 17 residues. Germline V gene sequence: CDR1 LGHNA, CDR2 YSLEER. The CDR3 reads CASSQSDGGSLKNIQYF.

CDR3 sequence reads: CASSSPGGSAYNEQFF. The chain employs TRBV14 and TRBJ2-1; checking the TCRdb D call of TRBD1 is not possible without DNA. The V gene's germline CDR1 is SGHDN and CDR2 FVKESK. The CDR3 is 16 amino acids.

This chain uses TRBV28 with TRBJ1-4; TCRdb names TRBD1, which stays unverified in the absence of DNA. This CDR3 region has 16 residues. The germline CDR1 and CDR2 sequences are MDHEN and SYDVKM. CDR3 region: CASSFRGTATNEKLFF. The entire variable domain, with the rest obtained from reference TRBV28 and TRBJ1-4, is as follows: DVKVTQSSRYLVKRTGEKVFLECVQDMDHENMFWYRQDPGLGLRLIYFSYDVKMKEKGDIPEGYSVSREKKERFSLILESASTNQTSMYLCASSFRGTATNEKLFFGSGTQLSVL.

This sequence joins TRBV4-3 and TRBJ2-1. This CDR3 is built from 16 residues. The V gene's germline CDR1 is LGHNA and CDR2 YSLEER. The CDR3 reads CASSQELMNKGNEQFF.

The chain has TRBV7-2 and TRBJ2-6; without DNA, the TCRdb call of TRBD2 cannot be checked. This CDR3 is built from 17 residues. Germline loops: CDR1 SGHTA, CDR2 FQGNSA. The CDR3 sequence: CASSFIAGSSGANVLTF.

This sequence joins TRBV24-1 and TRBJ2-1; TCRdb's D call, TRBD2, is unchecked because there is no DNA. CDR1 and CDR2 from the germline V gene are KGHDR and SFDVKD. The CDR3 spans 16 residues. CDR3 residues: CASAGTGVGPNNEQFF.

The CDR3 reads CASRENRGPYEQYF. The V call is TRBV28, the J call TRBJ2-7; absent DNA, TCRdb's TRBD1 call cannot be checked. CDR1 MDHEN and CDR2 SYDVKM come from the germline V gene. The CDR3 spans 14 residues. Together with reference TRBV28 and TRBJ2-7, the CDR3 gives the full variable domain: DVKVTQSSRYLVKRTGEKVFLECVQDMDHENMFWYRQDPGLGLRLIYFSYDVKMKEKGDIPEGYSVSREKKERFSLILESASTNQTSMYLCASRENRGPYEQYFGPGTRLTVT.

The V and J genes are TRBV6-2 or TRBV6-3 and TRBJ2-7; the TRBD1 assignment by TCRdb is unverifiable without DNA. The length of the CDR3 is 15 residues. The germline gives CDR1 MNHEY, CDR2 SVGEGT. The CDR3 here is CASSTPTGILYEQYF.

The gene calls are TRBV5-6 and TRBJ2-1; TCRdb proposes TRBD2, but this gene call is untestable without DNA. The CDR3 is 15 residues long. Germline CDR1 SGHDT, CDR2 YYEEEE. Here the CDR3 reads CASSRTSGDFNEQFF.

The CDR3 loop reads CASSEMRRSQDFGGLFF. The V and J genes are TRBV10-2 and TRBJ1-4. Germline CDR1 and CDR2: WSHSY and SAAADI. The CDR3 runs to 17 residues.

The chain links TRBV7-2 to TRBJ2-3; TCRdb names TRBD2, which stays unverified in the absence of DNA. The length of the CDR3 is 16 residues. Germline CDR1 reads SGHTA; CDR2 reads FQGNSA. This chain's CDR3 is CASSSGSGGTVDTQYF.

V usage is TRBV5-1 and J usage is TRBJ2-2; the TRBD2 assignment by TCRdb is unverifiable without DNA. This CDR3 region has 15 residues. The V gene's germline CDR1 is SGHRS and CDR2 YFSETQ. CDR3 protein: CASSPLNTNTGELFF.

This chain links TRBV7-2 with TRBJ2-7; TCRdb's assignment of TRBD1 cannot be checked, as there is no DNA. CDR1 is SGHTA, CDR2 FQGNSA, per germline. The CDR3 is made up of 16 amino acids. CDR3 sequence: CASSLGGGISSYEQYF.

The chain combines TRBV11-2 with TRBJ1-3; the D call from TCRdb, TRBD1, cannot be confirmed without DNA. CDR1 and CDR2 (germline): SGHAT, FQNNGV. The CDR3 is 15 amino acids. The CDR3 region is CASTTVRGRGNTIYF.

The chain joins TRBV24-1 to TRBJ2-6; TCRdb calls TRBD2, which cannot be checked without DNA. The germline gives CDR1 KGHDR, CDR2 SFDVKD. The CDR3 extends over 17 amino acids. The CDR3 here is CATSGGRRFSGANVLTF.

The chain recombines TRBV5-6 with TRBJ2-1; TCRdb lists TRBD1, though no DNA is available to test this call. The germline V gene has CDR1 SGHDT and CDR2 YYEEEE. CDR3 size: 16 residues. CDR3 loop: CASSLAVRASYNEQFF.

The rearrangement joins TRBV5-5 to TRBJ2-2. Germline V gene data show CDR1 as SGHKS and CDR2 as YYEKEE (reference sequence). This CDR3 is built from 15 residues. This chain's CDR3 is CASSLDGLPPGELFF.